Listed here are 14 T cell receptor beta chains from one sample, sequenced in a study of blood T cells in healthy people across ages. PCR was performed a second time for roughly 6 to 12 cycles using a sample-barcoded 5' primer and a J-beta primer mix. TCRdb re-called the 5' RACE reads through MiXCR, storing one row per CDR3 protein. This table has about 1.4 million distinct CDR3 sequences, roughly 60% appearing once. Specimen: blood. Every receptor here comes from a man between 18 and 35 years old in good health.

The chain carries TRBV20-1 and TRBJ2-4, with 13 bases identical to TRBD2. The assigned J gene may be wrong: the sequence end matches TRBJ2-7 better. CDR1 is DFQATT and CDR2 is SNEGSKA in the germline V gene (reference sequence). CDR3 length: 16 residues. The chain's CDR3 is CSAAKGLAGEGDEQYF. CDR3 DNA: TGCAGTGCTGCCAAAGGACTAGCGGGGGAGGGCGACGAGCAGTACTTC.

In its sample, this clonotype was seen a few times. This chain joins TRBV20-1 and TRBJ2-3, with 12 positions matching TRBD2. J gave up 2 bases and V 6 bases, and 3 bases lay outside the gene matches. Germline-derived CDR1 and CDR2 are DFQATT and SNEGSKA (reference sequence). The CDR3 totals 14 residues. CDR3 nucleotides: TGCAGTGCCAGGACTAGCGGGATCACAGATACGCAGTATTTT. Translating it yields CSARTSGITDTQYF.

This chain links TRBV20-1 with TRBJ2-3, with 15 bases fitting TRBD2. Germline CDR1 is DFQATT and CDR2 is SNEGSKA (reference sequence). The CDR3 totals 17 residues. Losses at the gene ends were 5 bases for V and 0 bases for J; bases not matched to a gene: 6. The CDR3 nucleotides read TGCAGTGCTCCTGGACTAGCGGGAGGGGTTAGCACAGATACGCAGTATTTT. It codes for CSAPGLAGGVSTDTQYF.

The chain is built from TRBV5-1 and TRBJ2-1; D might be TRBD2 (7 bases). CDR3 length equals 13 residues. CDR1 is SGHRS, CDR2 YFSETQ, per germline. Trimming took 6 bases from V and 8 from J, leaving 15 bases between them. The CDR3 protein is CASTGGGGDEQFF. Here the CDR3 DNA reads TGCGCCAGCACCGGAGGGGGGGGAGATGAGCAGTTCTTC. The variable domain in full, completed from reference TRBV5-1 and TRBJ2-1, reads KAGVTQTPRYLIKTRGQQVTLSCSPISGHRSVSWYQQTPGQGLQFLFEYFSETQRNKGNFPGRFSGRQFSNSRSEMNVSTLELGDSALYLCASTGGGGDEQFFGPGTRLTVL.

This clonotype was seen a few times. V usage is TRBV7-8 and J usage is TRBJ2-1, with TRBD2 matching over 10 bases. This CDR3 is 17 amino acids long. The J segment lost 7 bases and the V segment lost 0 bases, leaving 9 bases of the junction unmatched. Germline CDR1 is SGHVS and CDR2 is FQNEAQ. CDR3 loop: CASSLALGLAMANEQFF. CDR3 nucleotide sequence: TGTGCCAGCAGCTTAGCGCTGGGACTAGCGATGGCGAATGAGCAGTTCTTC.

This clonotype was detected a few times. The chain employs TRBV12-3 or TRBV12-4 and TRBJ1-2, with D unclear. This CDR3 is built from 12 residues. V lost 7 bases, J lost 5 bases, and 11 bases lay in between. The CDR3 DNA reads as TGTGCCAGCACCTCAACGTTATATGGCTACACCTTC. Translated, it gives CASTSTLYGYTF.

This chain uses TRBV2 with TRBJ2-1; 13 bases line up with TRBD2. Germline loops: CDR1 SNHLY, CDR2 FYNNEI. The CDR3 length is 14 residues. V trimming: 10 bases; J trimming: 4 bases; junction bases outside the gene matches: 4. The CDR3 bases are TGTGCCACCGGGACTAGCGGGAATTACAATGAGCAGTTCTTC. Protein: CATGTSGNYNEQFF.

This sequence joins TRBV27 and TRBJ2-2; 7 nucleotides line up with TRBD1. V shed 5 bases, J shed 6 bases, and the junction held 9 bases outside the gene matches. The CDR3 has 15 amino acids. Germline CDR1 and CDR2: MNHEY and SMNVEV (reference sequence). CDR3 sequence: CASSPATGWAGELFF. The DNA of the CDR3 is TGTGCCAGCAGTCCCGCGACAGGGTGGGCCGGGGAGCTGTTTTTT.

About this clonotype itself: The germline gene is not matched at one end of the junction; a read error may be the cause. The chain joins TRBV7-9 to TRBJ1-2; maybe TRBD1 (5 bases). The germline V gene encodes CDR1 SEHNR and CDR2 FQNEAQ (reference sequence). CDR3 length: 15 amino acids. CDR3 coding DNA: TGTGCCGGCAGCTTATCGACAGCAAATAACTATGGCTACACCTTC. It is translated as CAGSLSTANNYGYTF.

This chain uses TRBV7-6 with TRBJ1-1; weak D call: TRBD1 (6 bases). V lost 3 bases and J 2 bases, leaving 22 bases between the germline ends. Germline V CDR1 and CDR2: SGHVS, FNYEAQ. The CDR3 has 18 residues. In DNA form, the CDR3 reads TGTGCCAGCAGCTTTACGAGGACCGTCGAGGGGGGAAACACTGAAGCTTTCTTT. As protein: CASSFTRTVEGGNTEAFF.

The J gene is TRBJ2-7, the V gene TRBV5-1; D possibly uses TRBD1 or TRBD2 (6 bases each). The J call may be faulty, since TRBJ2-5 better matches the DNA end. The germline CDR1 and CDR2 sequences are SGHRS and YFSETQ. The CDR3 has 16 amino acids. CDR3 in amino acids: CASSLDGKGGPETQYF. CDR3 nucleotide sequence: TGCGCCAGCAGCTTGGATGGGAAGGGGGGACCAGAGACCCAGTACTTC.

This chain connects TRBV6-2 or TRBV6-3 to TRBJ2-4, with D tentatively TRBD2 (6 bases). Germline V CDR1 and CDR2: MNHEY, SVGEGT. The CDR3 is made up of 15 amino acids. With 8 bases removed from V and 7 bases from J, the gap between germline ends came to 21 bases. The DNA of the CDR3 is TGTGCCAGCCCTTATATCCCTCGGGAGAGGAACATTCAGTACTTC. It codes for CASPYIPRERNIQYF.

This clonotype was seen repeatedly, ten times or more. The rearrangement links TRBV28 to TRBJ2-3, with 9 bases lining up with TRBD1. The CDR3 has 15 amino acids. Germline trimming cut 4 bases from V and 3 bases from J; bases unmatched to any gene: 5. Germline CDR1 is MDHEN and CDR2 is SYDVKM. The CDR3 nucleotides read TGTGCCAGCAGTTCCCCGGGACAGGGAACAGATACGCAGTATTTT. Protein sequence: CASSSPGQGTDTQYF.

The rearrangement uses TRBV7-6 and TRBJ2-1; 8 nucleotides align to TRBD2. The CDR3 is made up of 16 amino acids. Per the germline V gene, CDR1 is SGHVS and CDR2 is FNYEAQ. V shed 5 bases, J shed 4 bases, and the junction held 10 bases outside the gene matches. The CDR3 nucleotides are TGTGCCAGCAGCCTCTTGATCCGGGGGGGGTACAATGAGCAGTTCTTC. Translation gives CASSLLIRGGYNEQFF.